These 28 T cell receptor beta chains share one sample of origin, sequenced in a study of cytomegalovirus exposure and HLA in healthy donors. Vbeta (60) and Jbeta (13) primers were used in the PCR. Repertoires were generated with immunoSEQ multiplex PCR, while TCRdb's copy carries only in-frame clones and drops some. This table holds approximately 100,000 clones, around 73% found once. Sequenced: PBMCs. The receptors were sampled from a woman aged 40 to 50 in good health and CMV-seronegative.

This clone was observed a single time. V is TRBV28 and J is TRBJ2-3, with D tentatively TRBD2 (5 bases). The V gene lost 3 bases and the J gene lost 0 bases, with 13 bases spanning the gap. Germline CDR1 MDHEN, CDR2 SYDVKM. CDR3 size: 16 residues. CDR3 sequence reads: CASSLAPGVSTDTQYF. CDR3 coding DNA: TGTGCCAGCAGTTTGGCCCCCGGGGTGAGCACAGATACGCAGTATTTT.

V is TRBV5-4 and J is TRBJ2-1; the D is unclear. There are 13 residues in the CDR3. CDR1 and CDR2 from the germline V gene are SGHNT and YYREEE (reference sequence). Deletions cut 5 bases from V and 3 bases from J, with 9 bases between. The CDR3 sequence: CASSTYFYNEQFF. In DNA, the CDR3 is TGTGCCAGCAGTACCTACTTCTACAATGAGCAGTTCTTC.

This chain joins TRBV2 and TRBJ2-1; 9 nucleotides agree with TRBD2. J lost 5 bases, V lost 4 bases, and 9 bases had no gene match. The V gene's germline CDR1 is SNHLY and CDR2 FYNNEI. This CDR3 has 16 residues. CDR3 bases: TGTGCCAGCAGTGTACCGGGACTAGCACCCCACAATGAGCAGTTCTTC. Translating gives CASSVPGLAPHNEQFF.

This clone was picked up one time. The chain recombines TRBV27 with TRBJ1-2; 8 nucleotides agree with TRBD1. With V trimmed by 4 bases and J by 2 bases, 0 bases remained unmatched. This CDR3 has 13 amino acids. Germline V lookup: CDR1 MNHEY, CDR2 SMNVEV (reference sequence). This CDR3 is CASSWTGNYGYTF. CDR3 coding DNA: TGTGCCAGCAGTTGGACAGGGAACTATGGCTACACCTTC.

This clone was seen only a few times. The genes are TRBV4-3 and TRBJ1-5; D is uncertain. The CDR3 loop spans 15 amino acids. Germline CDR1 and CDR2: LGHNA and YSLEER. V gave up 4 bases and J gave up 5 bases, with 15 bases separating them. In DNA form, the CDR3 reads TGCGCCAGCAGCCCCGCACGGGGTGCTCATCAGCCCCAGCATTTT. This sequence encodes CASSPARGAHQPQHF.

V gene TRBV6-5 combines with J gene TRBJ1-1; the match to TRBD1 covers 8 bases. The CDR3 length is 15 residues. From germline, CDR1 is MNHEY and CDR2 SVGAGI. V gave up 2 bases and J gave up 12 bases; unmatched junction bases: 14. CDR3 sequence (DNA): TGTGCCAGCAGTTACCCGTCGGACAGGGATGAGATAACTTTCTTT. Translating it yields CASSYPSDRDEITFF.

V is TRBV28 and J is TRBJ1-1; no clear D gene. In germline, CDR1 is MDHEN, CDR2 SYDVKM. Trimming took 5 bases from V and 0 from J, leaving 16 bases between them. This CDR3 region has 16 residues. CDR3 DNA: TGTGCCAGCAGTGTGCTCTCCGGACTGCTGAACACTGAAGCTTTCTTT. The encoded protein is CASSVLSGLLNTEAFF.

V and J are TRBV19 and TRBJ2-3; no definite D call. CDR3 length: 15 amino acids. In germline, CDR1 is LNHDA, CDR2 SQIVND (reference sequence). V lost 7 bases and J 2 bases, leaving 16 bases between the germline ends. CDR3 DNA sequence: TGTGCCAGTACTGGCAGGTCCCCTGACACAGATACGCAGTATTTT. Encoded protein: CASTGRSPDTDTQYF.

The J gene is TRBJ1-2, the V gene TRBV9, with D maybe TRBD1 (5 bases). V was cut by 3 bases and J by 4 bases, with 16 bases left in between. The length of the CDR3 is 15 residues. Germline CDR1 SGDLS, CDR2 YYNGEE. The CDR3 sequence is CASSAAGTGLYGYTF. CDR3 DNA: TGTGCCAGCAGCGCCGCGGGGACTGGTCTCTATGGCTACACCTTC.

For the CDR3, the DNA is TGTGCCAGCAGTGAGTTACTAGCGGGGGGCCTGGATACGCAGTATTTT. Translating it yields CASSELLAGGLDTQYF. The chain links TRBV6-1 to TRBJ2-3, with 12 bases that match TRBD2. The CDR3 covers 16 residues. Germline V gives CDR1 MNHNS, CDR2 SASEGT. V lost 3 bases to trimming and J lost 6 bases; unmatched junction nucleotides: 7.

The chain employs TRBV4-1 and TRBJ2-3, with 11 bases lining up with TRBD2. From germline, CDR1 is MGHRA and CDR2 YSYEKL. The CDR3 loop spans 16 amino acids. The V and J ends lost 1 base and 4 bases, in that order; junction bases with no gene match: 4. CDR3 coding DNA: TGCGCCAGCAGCCAAGCGCTAGCGGGAGGCTCAGATACGCAGTATTTT. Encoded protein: CASSQALAGGSDTQYF.

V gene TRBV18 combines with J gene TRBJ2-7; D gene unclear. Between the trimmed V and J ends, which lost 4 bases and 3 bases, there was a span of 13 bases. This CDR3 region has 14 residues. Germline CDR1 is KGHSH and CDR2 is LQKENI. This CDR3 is CASSLAITGYEQYF. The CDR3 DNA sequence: TGTGCCAGCTCACTCGCGATTACTGGCTACGAGCAGTACTTC.

This CDR3 reads CATQFTDTQYF. The DNA for the CDR3 is TGTGCCACCCAATTCACAGATACGCAGTATTTT. The chain is built from TRBV28 and TRBJ2-3; D remains ambiguous. This CDR3 spans 11 amino acids. Germline CDR1 reads MDHEN; CDR2 reads SYDVKM. Trimming took off 10 bases at V and 2 bases at J, with 7 bases between the two ends.

The DNA of the CDR3 is TGCGCCAGCAGCCAAGAGCCAGGGGTAAACTATGGCTACACCTTC. The encoded protein is CASSQEPGVNYGYTF. The chain joins TRBV4-1 to TRBJ1-2; D possibly corresponds to TRBD1 (6 bases). Germline-derived CDR1 and CDR2 are MGHRA and YSYEKL. The CDR3 contains 15 residues. Trimming cost V 0 bases and J 2 bases, with 10 bases left between them.

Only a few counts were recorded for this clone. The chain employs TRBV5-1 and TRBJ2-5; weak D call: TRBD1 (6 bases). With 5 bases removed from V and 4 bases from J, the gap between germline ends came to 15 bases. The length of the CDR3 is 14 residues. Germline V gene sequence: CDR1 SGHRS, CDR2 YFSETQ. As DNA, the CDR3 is TGCGCCAGCAGTCTCGGACAGTCCCCAGAGACCCAGTACTTC. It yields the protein CASSLGQSPETQYF.

In DNA form, the CDR3 reads TGTGCCAGTAGTATGCGAGGGAATGTGGAGCCCCAGCATTTT. It yields the protein CASSMRGNVEPQHF. The rearrangement links TRBV19 to TRBJ1-5; D call uncertain. This CDR3 is 14 amino acids long. V was trimmed by 3 bases and J by 8 bases, leaving 14 bases between them. Germline V gene sequence: CDR1 LNHDA, CDR2 SQIVND (reference sequence).

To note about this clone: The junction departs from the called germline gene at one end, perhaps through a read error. DNA of the CDR3: TGTGCCAGCAGTTTAGGGGAGCGGGAGAATTTT. This sequence encodes CASSLGERENF. The chain employs TRBV28 and TRBJ2-3; 8 nucleotides match TRBD2. This CDR3 spans 11 amino acids. Germline assignment: CDR1 MDHEN and CDR2 SYDVKM.

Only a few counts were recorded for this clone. The CDR3 loop is CASSQGTGVFHEQYF. The CDR3 bases are TGCGCCAGCAGCCAAGGGACAGGGGTGTTCCACGAGCAGTACTTC. The chain employs TRBV4-1 and TRBJ2-7, with 9 bases identical to TRBD1. Per the germline V gene, CDR1 is MGHRA and CDR2 is YSYEKL. Losses at the gene ends were 1 base for V and 5 bases for J; bases not matched to a gene: 6. This CDR3 region has 15 residues.

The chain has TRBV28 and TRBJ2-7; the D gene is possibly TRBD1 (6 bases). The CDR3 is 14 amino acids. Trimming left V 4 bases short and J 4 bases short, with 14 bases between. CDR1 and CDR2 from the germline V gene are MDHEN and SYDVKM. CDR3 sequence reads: CASSSGDGWYEQYF. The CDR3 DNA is TGTGCCAGCAGTTCAGGGGATGGGTGGTACGAGCAGTACTTC.

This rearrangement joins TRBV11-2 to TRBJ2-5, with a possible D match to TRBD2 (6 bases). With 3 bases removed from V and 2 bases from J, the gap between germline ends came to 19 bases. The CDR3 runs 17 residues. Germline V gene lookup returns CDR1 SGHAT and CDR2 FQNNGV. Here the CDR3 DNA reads TGTGCCAGCAGCTTCGCCCCAGGAGGGAGCTGGCAAGAGACCCAGTACTTC. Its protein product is CASSFAPGGSWQETQYF.

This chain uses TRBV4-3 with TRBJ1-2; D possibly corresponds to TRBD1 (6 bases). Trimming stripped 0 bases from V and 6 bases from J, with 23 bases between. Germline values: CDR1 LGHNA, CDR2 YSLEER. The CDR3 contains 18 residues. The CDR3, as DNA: TGCGCCAGCAGCCAAGATTCAAGCGGACAGACCCACTTACATGGCTACACCTTC. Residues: CASSQDSSGQTHLHGYTF.

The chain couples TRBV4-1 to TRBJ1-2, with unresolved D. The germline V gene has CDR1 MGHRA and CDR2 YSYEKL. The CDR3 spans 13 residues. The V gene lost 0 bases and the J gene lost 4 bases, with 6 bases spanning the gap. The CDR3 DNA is TGCGCCAGCAGCCAAGATTTCGGCTATGGCTACACCTTC. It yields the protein CASSQDFGYGYTF.

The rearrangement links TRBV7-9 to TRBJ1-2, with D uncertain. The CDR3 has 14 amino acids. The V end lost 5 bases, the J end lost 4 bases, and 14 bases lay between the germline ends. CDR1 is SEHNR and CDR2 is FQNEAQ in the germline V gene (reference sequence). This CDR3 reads CASSPSPIPYGYTF. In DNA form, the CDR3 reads TGTGCCAGCAGCCCCTCCCCTATACCCTATGGCTACACCTTC. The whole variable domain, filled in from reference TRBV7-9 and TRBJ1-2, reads DTGVSQNPRHKITKRGQNVTFRCDPISEHNRLYWYRQTLGQGPEFLTYFQNEAQLEKSRLLSDRFSAERPKGSFSTLEIQRTEQGDSAMYLCASSPSPIPYGYTFGSGTRLTVV.

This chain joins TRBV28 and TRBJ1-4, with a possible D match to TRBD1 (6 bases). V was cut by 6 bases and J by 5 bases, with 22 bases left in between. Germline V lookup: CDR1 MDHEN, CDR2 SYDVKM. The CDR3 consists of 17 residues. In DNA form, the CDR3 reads TGTGCCAGCAGGCCTAAACCAACAGGGATAGGGAATGAAAAACTGTTTTTT. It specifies CASRPKPTGIGNEKLFF.

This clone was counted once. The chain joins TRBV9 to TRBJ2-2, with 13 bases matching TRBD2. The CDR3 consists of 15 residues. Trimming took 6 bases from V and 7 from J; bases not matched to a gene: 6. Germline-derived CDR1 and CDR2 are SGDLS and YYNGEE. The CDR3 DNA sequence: TGTGCCAGCACCGGGACTAGCGGGACGTTCGGGGAGCTGTTTTTT. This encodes CASTGTSGTFGELFF.

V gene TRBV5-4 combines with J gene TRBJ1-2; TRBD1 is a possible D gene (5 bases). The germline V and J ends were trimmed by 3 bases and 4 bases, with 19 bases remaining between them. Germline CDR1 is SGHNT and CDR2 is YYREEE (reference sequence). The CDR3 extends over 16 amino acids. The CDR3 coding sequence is TGTGCCAGCAGCTGGTGGGGCGGGAGTTGGAGCTATGGCTACACCTTC. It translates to CASSWWGGSWSYGYTF.

The CDR3 spells CASSLGSGYQPQHF. DNA for the CDR3: TGTGCCAGCAGTTTGGGATCAGGGTATCAGCCCCAGCATTTT. The chain couples TRBV28 to TRBJ1-5; D is possibly TRBD1 (5 bases). The ends were cut back, 3 bases at V and 5 bases at J, with 11 bases in the middle. Germline CDR1 reads MDHEN; CDR2 reads SYDVKM. The CDR3 spans 14 residues.

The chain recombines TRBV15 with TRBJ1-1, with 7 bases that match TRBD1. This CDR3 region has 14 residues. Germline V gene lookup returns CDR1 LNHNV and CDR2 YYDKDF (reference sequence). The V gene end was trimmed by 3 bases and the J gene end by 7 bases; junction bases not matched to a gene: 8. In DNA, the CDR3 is TGTGCCACCAGCAGTAAAAAAGGGGGCATTGAAGCTTTCTTT. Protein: CATSSKKGGIEAFF.